The rows below give T cell receptor beta chains drawn from one sample of a study of cytomegalovirus exposure and HLA in healthy donors. Sequencing used immunoSEQ multiplex PCR; TCRdb keeps in-frame clones, though not all of them. This repertoire shows 150,000 to 200,000 clones, approximately 71% found once; its top ten account for around 8%. Sequenced: PBMCs. These receptors were obtained from a woman in her thirties or forties in good health and CMV-seropositive. The CDR3 runs from the conserved cysteine through the conserved F or W. Fields, in order: J gene, V gene, D gene, clone size, CDR3 length, CDR3 protein, CDR3 DNA. A D gene is named only where the DNA matches it firmly. Not every row has a clone size; where given, it reads once, few, many or a size class.

>TRBJ2-7|TRBV18|TRBD1|.|17
CASSPSIADRGTGEQYF
TGTGCCAGCTCACCAAGTATTGCAGACAGGGGAACGGGCGAGCAGTACTTC
>TRBJ2-7|TRBV7-2|TRBD2|few|15
CASRLGTSGAYEQYF
TGTGCCAGCAGACTCGGGACTAGCGGGGCCTACGAGCAGTACTTC
>TRBJ2-7|TRBV7-8|.|.|11
CASSLAETQYF
TGTGCCAGCAGCTTAGCGGAGACGCAGTACTTC
>TRBJ2-3|TRBV19|TRBD2|.|16
CASSTRLAGGPDTQYF
TGTGCCAGTAGTACCCGACTAGCGGGAGGGCCAGATACGCAGTATTTT
>TRBJ1-3|TRBV23-1|TRBD1|.|17
CASSAHSGGDSGNTIYF
TGCGCCAGCAGTGCCCATTCAGGGGGAGACTCTGGAAACACCATATATTTT
>TRBJ1-5|TRBV7-3|.|.|13
CASSLGGDQPQHF
TGTGCCAGCAGCTTAGGGGGGGATCAGCCCCAGCATTTT
>TRBJ2-5|TRBV7-2|TRBD2|.|16
CASSQTGLAGRQTQYF
TGTGCCAGCAGCCAAACCGGACTAGCGGGAAGGCAGACCCAGTACTTC
>TRBJ2-7|TRBV5-1|.|few|15
CASSLALRTIYEQYF
TGCGCCAGCAGCTTGGCCCTTAGGACTATCTACGAGCAGTACTTC
>TRBJ2-7|TRBV25-1|.|.|15
CASSDHHGRTYEQYF
TGTGCCAGCAGTGATCATCATGGGAGGACCTACGAGCAGTACTTC
>TRBJ1-4|TRBV6-1|.|.|14
CASTEGPYNEKLFF
TGTGCCAGCACGGAGGGGCCGTATAATGAAAAACTGTTTTTT
>TRBJ2-4|TRBV30|TRBD2|.|15
CAWSVLAGAQAIQYF
TGTGCCTGGAGTGTACTAGCGGGGGCCCAAGCCATTCAGTACTTC
>TRBJ2-5|TRBV4-1|TRBD2|.|18
CASSNQLTSGSNGETQYF
TGCGCCAGCAGCAACCAACTGACTAGCGGGAGTAATGGGGAGACCCAGTACTTC
>TRBJ2-2|TRBV11-2|TRBD2|.|17
CASSLGLAGARGGELFF
TGTGCCAGCAGTCTTGGACTAGCGGGGGCCAGGGGCGGGGAGCTGTTTTTT
>TRBJ1-2|TRBV2|TRBD1|.|15
CASRGTDRGRYGYTF
TGTGCCAGCAGGGGGACTGACAGGGGGCGATATGGCTACACCTTC
>TRBJ1-5|TRBV27|.|.|16
CASSLGGRTLDQPQHF
TGTGCCAGCAGTTTGGGGGGGCGGACGCTCGATCAGCCCCAACATTTT
>TRBJ2-3|TRBV4-2|TRBD2|.|23
CASSQELGTSGSLSAVFTDTQYF
TGTGCCAGCAGCCAGGAACTTGGGACTAGCGGGAGTTTATCGGCAGTTTTCACAGATACGCAGTATTTT
>TRBJ2-2|TRBV2|.|few|18
CASSESDQMAQGGGELFF
TGTGCCAGCAGTGAGTCCGACCAGATGGCCCAGGGAGGCGGGGAGCTGTTTTTT
>TRBJ1-3|TRBV29-1|.|.|14
CSVGSDSRGNTIYF
TGCAGCGTTGGAAGCGACAGTCGAGGAAACACCATATATTTT
>TRBJ1-1|TRBV19|TRBD1|.|13
CASSQGAGTEAFF
TGTGCCAGTAGCCAGGGGGCGGGGACTGAAGCTTTCTTT
>TRBJ2-7|TRBV6-1|TRBD1|.|15
CASTLRGQGVSEQYF
TGTGCCAGCACCTTGAGGGGACAGGGGGTTAGCGAGCAGTACTTC
>TRBJ1-3|TRBV18|TRBD1|.|15
CASVRRDRAGNTIYF
TGTGCCAGCGTCCGCCGGGACAGGGCCGGAAACACCATATATTTT
>TRBJ1-1|TRBV7-9|.|.|18
CASSLAFVVTGRGFEAFF
TGTGCCAGCAGCTTAGCATTTGTGGTAACCGGACGGGGGTTTGAAGCTTTCTTT
>TRBJ2-4|TRBV2|.|.|12
CAIGPRENIQYF
TGTGCCATCGGACCGAGGGAAAACATTCAGTACTTC
>TRBJ2-7|TRBV7-9|TRBD2|many|18
CASRPGLAGGTRTYEQYF
TGTGCCAGCAGACCTGGACTAGCGGGAGGAACGCGGACGTACGAGCAGTACTTC
>TRBJ2-7|TRBV5-6|.|.|11
CASSSTYEQYF
TGTGCCAGCAGCTCAACCTACGAGCAGTACTTC
>TRBJ2-1|TRBV29-1|.|.|12
CSAPRVSNEQFF
TGCAGCGCTCCGAGGGTTTCCAATGAGCAGTTCTTC
>TRBJ2-4|TRBV10-3|TRBD1|few|15
CAISPSQGDKNIQYF
TGTGCCATCAGTCCCTCTCAGGGGGACAAAAACATTCAGTACTTC
>TRBJ2-3|TRBV19|.|.|16
CASSNPSAASTDTQYF
TGTGCCAGTAGTAACCCTAGCGCGGCGAGCACAGATACGCAGTATTTT
>TRBJ2-7|TRBV5-6|TRBD2|.|16
CASSLGISGNSYEQYF
TGTGCCAGCAGCTTGGGAATTAGCGGGAACTCCTACGAGCAGTACTTC
>TRBJ1-1|TRBV6-4|TRBD1|.|14
CASSVDRGDTEAFF
TGTGCCAGCAGTGTGGACAGGGGGGACACTGAAGCTTTCTTT
>TRBJ1-1|TRBV7-3|.|few|14
CASRFRGENTEAFF
TGTGCCAGCAGGTTCCGCGGAGAAAACACTGAAGCTTTCTTT
>TRBJ1-1|TRBV2|.|.|11
CASTVNTEAFF
TGTGCCAGCACGGTCAACACTGAAGCTTTCTTT
>TRBJ2-1|TRBV11-2|.|.|13
CASTQISYNEQFF
TGTGCCAGCACGCAGATCTCCTACAATGAGCAGTTCTTC
>TRBJ1-1|TRBV7-3|.|.|13
CASSLYRDTEAFF
TGTGCCAGCAGCCTATACAGGGACACTGAAGCTTTCTTT
>TRBJ1-2|TRBV29-1|TRBD1|.|14
CSDTTGSGGDGYTF
TGCAGCGATACGACAGGGTCGGGGGGGGACGGCTACACCTTC
>TRBJ2-1|TRBV4-3|.|.|14
CASSQAPRRNEQFF
TGCGCCAGCAGCCAAGCTCCGAGGCGGAATGAGCAGTTCTTC
>TRBJ2-1|TRBV29-1|TRBD1|few|14
CSVTGGSSYNEQFF
TGCAGCGTTACAGGGGGGAGCTCCTACAATGAGCAGTTCTTC
>TRBJ2-5|TRBV2|.|.|15
CASSEDGVPQETQYF
TGTGCCAGCAGTGAAGATGGAGTGCCCCAAGAGACCCAGTACTTC
>TRBJ2-3|TRBV19|TRBD1|.|13
CASSQQGADTQYF
TGTGCCAGTAGCCAACAGGGGGCGGATACGCAGTATTTT
>TRBJ2-7|TRBV28|.|.|11
CASSDTVKQYF
TGTGCCAGCAGCGATACAGTCAAGCAGTACTTC
>TRBJ2-7|TRBV19|TRBD1|.|13
CASSAWDSHEQYF
TGTGCCAGTAGTGCCTGGGACAGCCACGAGCAGTACTTC
>TRBJ2-1|TRBV20-1|.|.|11
CSASRTDEQFF
TGCAGTGCTTCTCGGACAGATGAGCAGTTCTTC
>TRBJ1-4|TRBV5-1|.|.|16
CASSPGSSTNNEKLFF
TGCGCCAGCAGCCCAGGGTCCAGTACAAACAATGAAAAACTGTTTTTT
>TRBJ2-3|TRBV2|.|.|13
CASSDVGTDTQYF
TGTGCCAGCAGTGACGTCGGCACAGATACGCAGTATTTT
>TRBJ2-4|TRBV7-2|.|.|16
CASSFLFGPGGNIQYF
TGTGCCAGCAGCTTCCTCTTTGGACCTGGGGGGAACATTCAGTACTTC